What follows are 23 T cell receptor beta chains derived from one specimen sequenced in a study of T cell responses to AZD1222 COVID-19 vaccine. The method was immunoSEQ multiplex PCR; TCRdb's version includes in-frame clones alone and lacks a portion of them. Of some 140,000 clones in the sample, more than 85% were seen once. Sequencing used peripheral blood, obtained on day 0 of AZD1222 vaccination. The receptors come from an adult in good health.

Worth noting for this clone: An end of the junction does not agree with germline; a read error may underlie this. This chain joins TRBV11-2 and TRBJ1-5; D unclear. Germline V CDR1 and CDR2: SGHAT, FQNNGV. The CDR3 has 11 amino acids. This chain's CDR3 is CASSLITADLF. The CDR3 nucleotides read TGTGCCAGCAGCTTGATTACGGCCGACCTGTTT.

This chain joins TRBV6-6 and TRBJ1-5, with D unresolved. Looked up from germline, CDR1 is MNHNY and CDR2 is SVGAGI (reference sequence). The CDR3 sequence is 15 residues long. V was trimmed by 0 bases and J by 4 bases, leaving 10 bases between them. The CDR3 is CASSYSPGENQPQHF. CDR3 nucleotide sequence: TGTGCCAGCAGTTACTCCCCAGGTGAAAATCAGCCCCAGCATTTT.

The J gene is TRBJ2-1, the V gene TRBV5-1; 12 nucleotides match TRBD2. CDR3 length: 15 amino acids. J was trimmed by 6 bases and V by 1 base; bases with no gene match: 2. Germline V lookup: CDR1 SGHRS, CDR2 YFSETQ. The CDR3: CASSLSSGRANEQFF. The CDR3 nucleotides read TGCGCCAGCAGCTTGTCTAGCGGGAGGGCCAATGAGCAGTTCTTC.

This sequence joins TRBV6-2 or TRBV6-3 and TRBJ1-1; D call uncertain. V was cut by 7 bases and J by 4 bases, with 13 bases left in between. This CDR3 is 13 amino acids long. Germline loops: CDR1 MNHEY, CDR2 SVGEGT. This CDR3 is CASTPRWGTEAFF. The CDR3 DNA is TGTGCCAGCACCCCCCGTTGGGGCACTGAAGCTTTCTTT.

The genes are TRBV11-2 and TRBJ1-1, with D possibly TRBD1 on 5 matching bases. Germline V gives CDR1 SGHAT, CDR2 FQNNGV. The CDR3 loop spans 13 amino acids. V dropped 4 bases and J dropped 6 bases, with 12 bases sitting between them. CDR3 DNA sequence: TGTGCCAGCAGCTATACGGGGACGGCTGAAGCTTTCTTT. It translates to CASSYTGTAEAFF.

This chain links TRBV24-1 with TRBJ2-5, with 9 bases identical to TRBD1. Germline assignment: CDR1 KGHDR and CDR2 SFDVKD. Unmatched junction bases numbered 8, after V lost 5 bases and J lost 5 bases. The CDR3 loop spans 15 amino acids. The CDR3 here is CATSAQPDRGETQYF. The CDR3 DNA reads as TGTGCCACCAGTGCCCAACCGGACAGGGGTGAGACCCAGTACTTC.

V and J are TRBV2 and TRBJ1-6; 7 positions match TRBD1. Trimming removed 6 bases from V and 13 bases from J; junction bases left unmatched: 9. Looked up from germline, CDR1 is SNHLY and CDR2 is FYNNEI. CDR3 length equals 13 residues. The CDR3 spells CASRELGTAPLHF. The CDR3 region has the DNA TGTGCCAGCAGAGAACTAGGGACAGCGCCCCTCCACTTT.

This clone has just a few counts. The chain has TRBV2 and TRBJ1-6; possible D gene TRBD1, 5 bases. The germline CDR1 and CDR2 sequences are SNHLY and FYNNEI. CDR3 length: 16 amino acids. Deletions cut 0 bases from V and 12 bases from J, with 18 bases between. CDR3 DNA sequence: TGTGCCAGCAGTGAAGCGAAGGTGGGGAGGGGCGAACCCCTCCACTTT. Translation: CASSEAKVGRGEPLHF.

The chain combines TRBV7-2 with TRBJ2-2; maybe TRBD2 (6 bases). This CDR3 spans 14 amino acids. Trimming removed 5 bases at V and 5 bases at J, with 12 bases between. Germline CDR1 SGHTA, CDR2 FQGNSA. CDR3 DNA sequence: TGTGCCAGCAGCATGACTAGACGTACCGGGGAGCTGTTTTTT. Its translation: CASSMTRRTGELFF.

The gene calls are TRBV3-1 (or the pseudogene TRBV3-2) and TRBJ1-4, with D maybe TRBD1 (5 bases). Germline CDR1 is LGHDT and CDR2 is YNNKEL (reference sequence). Trimming removed 4 bases at V and 2 bases at J, with 17 bases between. CDR3 length equals 17 residues. CDR3 amino acids: CASSPLLGTVTNEKLFF. CDR3 nucleotide sequence: TGTGCCAGCAGCCCTCTACTCGGGACGGTTACTAATGAAAAACTGTTTTTT.

The chain joins TRBV3-1 (or the pseudogene TRBV3-2) to TRBJ2-3; 10 bases match TRBD2. Trimming at V came to 4 bases and at J to 4 bases, leaving 11 bases not matched to a gene. There are 17 residues in the CDR3. Germline CDR1 LGHDT, CDR2 YNNKEL (reference sequence). CDR3 region: CASSPYLKSGRADTQYF. CDR3 in DNA: TGTGCCAGCAGCCCGTACCTTAAGAGCGGGAGGGCAGATACGCAGTATTTT.

This clone appeared a single time. The chain carries TRBV5-8 and TRBJ2-5; maybe TRBD1 (6 bases). Germline V gene data show CDR1 as SGHTS and CDR2 as YDEGEE. The CDR3 is made up of 15 amino acids. Trimming removed 1 base at V and 5 bases at J, with 15 bases between. CDR3 bases: TGTGCCAGCAGCTTGAAGGGGGAATGGGGTGAGACCCAGTACTTC. Amino acid sequence: CASSLKGEWGETQYF.

The chain joins TRBV6-2 or TRBV6-3 to TRBJ1-6, with no clear D. Germline V CDR1 and CDR2: MNHEY, SVGEGT. V was pared by 2 bases and J by 10 bases, with 9 bases between. CDR3 length: 13 amino acids. The chain's CDR3 is CASSYDGYSPLHF. The CDR3 DNA reads as TGTGCCAGCAGTTACGATGGATACTCACCCCTCCACTTT.

This chain uses TRBV27 with TRBJ2-2, with D perhaps TRBD1 (6 bases). V lost 8 bases and J lost 5, with 15 bases in between. Germline CDR1 MNHEY, CDR2 SMNVEV (reference sequence). CDR3 size: 14 residues. CDR3 sequence: CASLGWGRTGELFF. The CDR3 region has the DNA TGTGCCAGCCTCGGTTGGGGGCGGACCGGGGAGCTGTTTTTT.

The chain employs TRBV18 and TRBJ1-2; tentative D call: TRBD1 (5 bases). The CDR3 loop spans 15 amino acids. Trimming pared 4 bases from V and 2 bases from J, leaving 14 bases between. From germline, CDR1 is KGHSH and CDR2 LQKENI. The CDR3 is CASSLVGDPNYGYTF. In DNA form, the CDR3 reads TGTGCCAGCTCACTGGTGGGGGACCCAAACTATGGCTACACCTTC.

V and J are TRBV5-1 and TRBJ2-1; 9 bases map to TRBD2. The germline CDR1 and CDR2 sequences are SGHRS and YFSETQ. Unmatched junction bases numbered 8, after V lost 1 base and J lost 9 bases. This CDR3 has 15 amino acids. CDR3 region: CASSLSLAGVSEQFF. The CDR3 bases are TGCGCCAGCAGCTTGTCATTAGCGGGAGTGTCTGAGCAGTTCTTC.

The genes are TRBV5-4 and TRBJ1-6, with D maybe TRBD1 (6 bases). The ends were cut back, 3 bases at V and 7 bases at J, with 11 bases in the middle. Germline assignment: CDR1 SGHNT and CDR2 YYREEE (reference sequence). CDR3 size: 14 residues. CDR3: CASSSSRGNSPLHF. CDR3 DNA sequence: TGTGCCAGCAGCTCCTCCAGGGGAAATTCACCCCTCCACTTT.

The chain is built from TRBV7-6 and TRBJ2-7; 8 bases align to TRBD2. Germline V gene sequence: CDR1 SGHVS, CDR2 FNYEAQ. V lost 5 bases and J lost 2; bases outside the gene matches: 8. This CDR3 comprises 15 residues. In nucleotides, the CDR3 is TGTGCCAGCAGCCCGGGGCCAGCGGGAGCCTACGAGCAGTACTTC. Translation: CASSPGPAGAYEQYF.

The V call is TRBV27, the J call TRBJ1-1; D is possibly TRBD1 (5 bases). Germline assignment: CDR1 MNHEY and CDR2 SMNVEV (reference sequence). Between the trimmed V and J ends, which lost 1 base and 2 bases, there was a span of 8 bases. The CDR3 loop spans 14 amino acids. CDR3 in amino acids: CASSLWGENTEAFF. The CDR3 nucleotides are TGTGCCAGCAGTTTATGGGGGGAAAACACTGAAGCTTTCTTT.

The chain employs TRBV19 and TRBJ1-5; D gene ambiguous. CDR3 size: 14 residues. From germline, CDR1 is LNHDA and CDR2 SQIVND (reference sequence). Trimming removed 3 bases from V and 0 bases from J, with 6 bases in between. The CDR3 loop is CASSIQSSNQPQHF. CDR3 nucleotides: TGTGCCAGTAGTATCCAATCTAGCAATCAGCCCCAGCATTTT.

This clone was detected once. V gene TRBV6-5 combines with J gene TRBJ2-1; 7 bases match TRBD1. This CDR3 is built from 13 residues. In germline, CDR1 is MNHEY, CDR2 SVGAGI. The trim removed 6 bases at V and 6 bases at J, leaving 5 bases unmatched. CDR3 region: CASSGTDINEQFF. The CDR3 coding sequence is TGTGCCAGCAGCGGGACAGACATCAATGAGCAGTTCTTC.

The V call is TRBV5-1, the J call TRBJ1-4, with a weak D call TRBD1 (5 bases). This CDR3 is built from 15 residues. Germline values: CDR1 SGHRS, CDR2 YFSETQ. V was clipped by 0 bases and J by 5 bases, with 11 bases between them. The CDR3 sequence is CASSLEGLRNEKLFF. The DNA for the CDR3 is TGCGCCAGCAGCTTGGAGGGACTGCGGAATGAAAAACTGTTTTTT.

V usage is TRBV28 and J usage is TRBJ1-4; TRBD1 matches 9 bases. The CDR3 contains 16 residues. Germline V gene sequence: CDR1 MDHEN, CDR2 SYDVKM. V was clipped by 3 bases and J by 4 bases; unmatched bases: 6. CDR3 bases: TGTGCCAGCAGTTTGCCGGGACAGGGAGGTAATGAAAAACTGTTTTTT. It translates to CASSLPGQGGNEKLFF.